This is a list of T cell receptor beta chains from one sample in a study of blood T cells in healthy people across ages. TCRdb recomputed calls from the 5' RACE reads with MiXCR, one row per CDR3 protein. The sample shows some 1.6 million distinct CDR3 sequences, approximately 32% of them seen only once. The sequenced sample was blood. Source of these receptors: a woman aged 30 to 39 in good health. The CDR3 runs from the conserved cysteine through the conserved F or W. D genes are given only for firm matches. The size field is filled for only some rows; it gives once, few, many or a size class.

clone_size | j_call | v_call | d_call | cdr3_aa | cdr3_nt
few | TRBJ2-7 | TRBV27 | - | CASSPGDSNEQYF | TGTGCCAGCAGTCCTGGGGACTCAAACGAGCAGTACTTC
many | TRBJ1-6 | TRBV12-3/TRBV12-4 | - | CASKHDSPNSPLHF | TGTGCCAGCAAACACGACAGTCCCAATTCACCCCTCCACTTT
many | TRBJ2-7 | TRBV29-1 | - | CSVVTFSSYEQYF | TGCAGCGTTGTAACATTCAGCTCCTACGAGCAGTACTTC
few | TRBJ2-5 | TRBV24-1 | - | CATSAPSSSGQETQYF | TGTGCCACCAGTGCTCCGTCGTCGTCAGGCCAAGAGACCCAGTACTTC
- | TRBJ1-1 | TRBV29-1 | - | CSVEFGTEAFF | TGCAGCGTTGAATTCGGAACTGAAGCTTTCTTT
- | TRBJ2-7 | TRBV20-1 | - | CSARDVRGFQQYF | TGCAGTGCTAGAGATGTTCGAGGGTTTCAGCAGTACTTC
many | TRBJ1-1 | TRBV5-1 | - | CASSLDMNTEAFF | TGTGCCAGCAGCTTGGATATGAACACTGAAGCTTTCTTT
- | TRBJ1-2 | TRBV14 | TRBD1 | CASSPGTGWNYGYTF | TGTGCCAGCAGCCCCGGGACAGGGTGGAACTATGGCTACACCTTC
- | TRBJ2-5 | TRBV6-5 | - | CASSYSPGRKETQYF | TGTGCCAGCAGTTACTCTCCGGGGAGGAAAGAGACCCAGTACTTC
- | TRBJ2-3 | TRBV7-9 | TRBD2 | CASSPLSGRFSTDAQYF | TGTGCCAGCAGCCCCCTTAGCGGGAGATTCAGCACAGATGCGCAGTATTTT
few | TRBJ1-2 | TRBV4-1 | - | CASSQVGPRTKEGYTF | TGCGCCAGCAGCCAAGTGGGCCCTAGGACGAAGGAGGGCTACACCTTC
- | TRBJ2-3 | TRBV5-1 | - | CASSVGTSMGTDTQYF | TGCGCCAGCTCGGTCGGGACATCCATGGGCACAGATACGCAGTATTTT
- | TRBJ2-7 | TRBV3-1 | - | CASSKGRKEPYEQYF | TGTGCCAGCAGTAAGGGACGGAAAGAGCCCTACGAGCAGTACTTC
- | TRBJ2-7 | TRBV12-3/TRBV12-4 | - | CASSATGSPYEQYF | TGTGCCAGCAGCGCAACAGGGTCCCCCTACGAGCAGTACTTC
few | TRBJ2-5 | TRBV5-5 | - | CASSSTPDGTQYF | TGTGCCAGCAGCTCGACCCCCGACGGGACCCAGTACTTC
few | TRBJ2-3 | TRBV10-3 | - | CAISEPRQRGTDTQYF | TGTGCCATCAGTGAGCCCCGGCAGCGGGGCACAGATACGCAGTATTTT
few | TRBJ2-3 | TRBV20-1 | TRBD2 | CSASWSSGSPDTQYF | TGCAGTGCTAGTTGGTCTAGCGGGAGCCCAGATACGCAGTATTTT
few | TRBJ2-1 | TRBV7-9 | - | CASSSPRVGGNEQFF | TGTGCCAGCAGCTCCCCCCGTGTTGGGGGTAATGAGCAGTTCTTC
once | TRBJ2-7 | TRBV10-3 | - | CAIMSGGGSYNEQYF | TGTGCCATCATGTCGGGAGGGGGCAGTTACAATGAGCAGTACTTC
- | TRBJ2-3 | TRBV28 | - | CASSLIGAGETDTQYF | TGTGCCAGCAGTTTAATAGGAGCCGGGGAGACAGATACGCAGTATTTT
once | TRBJ2-7 | TRBV10-3 | - | CAISEGGGTEQYF | TGTGCCATCAGTGAGGGAGGGGGGACCGAGCAGTACTTC
- | TRBJ2-7 | TRBV5-1 | - | CASSLMNSYEQYF | TGCGCCAGCAGCTTGATGAACTCCTACGAGCAGTACTTC
- | TRBJ1-1 | TRBV2 | - | CASSVRTEAFF | TGTGCCAGCAGTGTCCGGACTGAAGCTTTCTTT
few | TRBJ2-1 | TRBV12-3/TRBV12-4 | - | CASNGNSYNEQFF | TGTGCCAGCAACGGGAACAGCTACAATGAGCAGTTCTTC
- | TRBJ2-7 | TRBV9 | TRBD2 | CVSSVARTSGLYEQYF | TGTGTCAGCAGCGTAGCTAGGACTAGCGGACTCTACGAGCAGTACTTC
- | TRBJ1-2 | TRBV5-6 | TRBD1 | CASSFTTGIYGYTF | TGTGCCAGCAGCTTTACGACAGGGATCTATGGCTACACCTTC
many | TRBJ2-2 | TRBV12-3/TRBV12-4 | - | CASSLWGTGELFF | TGTGCCAGCAGTTTATGGGGCACCGGGGAGCTGTTTTTT
- | TRBJ1-1 | TRBV2 | TRBD1 | CASRRGGTWNTEAFF | TGTGCCAGCAGACGAGGGGGCACTTGGAACACTGAAGCTTTCTTT
few | TRBJ2-3 | TRBV2 | TRBD2 | CASRKREGTDTQYF | TGTGCCAGCAGAAAGCGGGAGGGCACAGATACGCAGTATTTT
few | TRBJ1-2 | TRBV18 | TRBD1 | CASSPVQGRVIGYTF | TGTGCCAGCTCACCCGTACAGGGGAGAGTTATTGGCTACACCTTC
few | TRBJ2-1 | TRBV4-2 | TRBD2 | CASSQESLGGRQYNEQFF | TGTGCCAGCAGCCAAGAGTCACTCGGGGGGAGACAGTACAATGAGCAGTTCTTC
- | TRBJ1-2 | TRBV5-1 | - | CASSPGTYSNYGYTF | TGCGCCAGCAGCCCGGGGACATATTCTAACTATGGCTACACCTTC
- | TRBJ2-1 | TRBV20-1 | TRBD2 | CSARTSEVHSYNEQFF | TGCAGTGCTAGGACTAGCGAGGTCCATAGTTACAATGAGCAGTTCTTC
many | TRBJ1-1 | TRBV4-1 | - | CASSPRGGTEAFF | TGCGCCAGCAGCCCCCGGGGTGGCACTGAAGCTTTCTTT
many | TRBJ2-7 | TRBV2 | - | CASTAGAYEQYF | TGTGCCAGCACCGCTGGGGCCTACGAGCAGTACTTC
few | TRBJ2-7 | TRBV6-1 | - | CATTGDFSYEQYF | TGTGCCACCACCGGCGATTTCTCCTACGAGCAGTACTTC
- | TRBJ2-3 | TRBV30 | TRBD2 | CAWSEALAGGLTDTQYF | TGTGCCTGGAGTGAGGCCCTAGCGGGGGGGCTTACAGATACGCAGTATTTT
many | TRBJ2-7 | TRBV7-9 | - | CASSTDRSPPYEQYF | TGTGCCAGCAGCACAGACAGGTCACCCCCTTACGAGCAGTACTTC
few | TRBJ2-5 | TRBV9 | TRBD2 | CASSPPRAGGLGETQYF | TGTGCCAGCAGCCCACCCCGGGCGGGGGGATTGGGAGAGACCCAGTACTTC
few | TRBJ2-5 | TRBV20-1 | - | CSAPTGSQETQYF | TGCAGTGCTCCTACGGGCAGCCAAGAGACCCAGTACTTC
- | TRBJ2-5 | TRBV30 | - | CAWTRGHGGGETQYF | TGTGCCTGGACGCGGGGCCACGGTGGGGGTGAGACCCAGTACTTC
few | TRBJ2-2 | TRBV7-9 | - | CASSLQGITGELFF | TGTGCCAGCAGCTTACAGGGGATCACCGGGGAGCTGTTTTTT
many | TRBJ1-6 | TRBV18 | - | CASSPQSDSPLHF | TGTGCCAGCTCACCACAATCCGATTCACCCCTCCACTTT
- | TRBJ1-5 | TRBV19 | - | CASTSVNSNQPQHF | TGTGCCAGTACGTCAGTTAATAGCAATCAGCCCCAGCATTTT
many | TRBJ2-7 | TRBV29-1 | TRBD1 | CSARGPRQGEMNEQYF | TGCAGCGCCCGCGGCCCCCGACAGGGTGAAATGAACGAGCAGTACTTC
- | TRBJ2-1 | TRBV11-2 | TRBD1 | CASSLVRGKYNEQFF | TGTGCCAGCAGCTTAGTCAGGGGGAAGTACAATGAGCAGTTCTTC
- | TRBJ2-2 | TRBV5-1 | - | CASSWTAIGTGELFF | TGCGCCAGCAGCTGGACAGCTATAGGCACCGGGGAGCTGTTTTTT
once | TRBJ2-1 | TRBV5-1 | - | CASSLSERNEQFF | TGCGCCAGCAGCTTGAGCGAGCGCAATGAGCAGTTCTTC
- | TRBJ2-5 | TRBV20-1 | - | CSARAADPRRYF | TGCAGTGCTAGAGCCGCAGATCCTAGGCGGTACTTC
few | TRBJ2-7 | TRBV30 | - | CAWNGQGGTYEQYF | TGTGCCTGGAATGGACAGGGAGGGACCTACGAGCAGTACTTC
- | TRBJ2-5 | TRBV5-1 | TRBD1 | CASSPDTGGETQYF | TGCGCCAGCAGCCCCGATACAGGGGGGGAGACCCAGTACTTC
few | TRBJ1-2 | TRBV3-1 | TRBD1 | CAGSQTGGYGYTF | TGTGCCGGCAGCCAGACAGGGGGCTATGGCTACACCTTC
- | TRBJ2-4 | TRBV12-5 | - | CASGLVASAKNIQYF | TGTGCTAGTGGTTTGGTCGCGAGTGCCAAAAACATTCAGTACTTC
- | TRBJ2-5 | TRBV9 | TRBD1 | CASSPRQGDVQETQYF | TGTGCCAGCAGCCCTCGACAGGGAGACGTCCAAGAGACCCAGTACTTC
few | TRBJ2-7 | TRBV28 | - | CASGPVDLEQYF | TGTGCCAGCGGACCCGTGGACCTCGAGCAGTACTTC
many | TRBJ2-7 | TRBV13 | - | CASSHTRASEQYF | TGTGCCAGCAGCCATACGAGGGCGTCGGAGCAGTACTTC
- | TRBJ2-7 | TRBV27 | TRBD2 | CASSKGLAVGEDEQYF | TGTGCCAGCAGTAAGGGACTAGCCGTCGGAGAGGACGAGCAGTACTTC
few | TRBJ1-1 | TRBV11-2 | TRBD1 | CASSLAGGSGEAFF | TGTGCCAGCAGCTTAGCAGGGGGGTCAGGTGAAGCTTTCTTT
- | TRBJ2-1 | TRBV7-3 | - | CASSMTQGEQFF | TGTGCCAGCAGCATGACACAGGGCGAGCAGTTCTTC